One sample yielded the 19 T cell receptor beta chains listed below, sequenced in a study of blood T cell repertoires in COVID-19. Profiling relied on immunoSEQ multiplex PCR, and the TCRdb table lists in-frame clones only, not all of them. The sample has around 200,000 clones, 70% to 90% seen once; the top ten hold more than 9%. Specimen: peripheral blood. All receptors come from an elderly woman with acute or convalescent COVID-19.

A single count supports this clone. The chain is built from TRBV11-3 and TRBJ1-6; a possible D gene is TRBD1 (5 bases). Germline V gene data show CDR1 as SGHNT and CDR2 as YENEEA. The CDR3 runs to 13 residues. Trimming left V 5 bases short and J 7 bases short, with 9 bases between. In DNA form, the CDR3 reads TGTGCCAGCAGCCCGGAGGGGAATTCACCCCTCCACTTT. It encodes CASSPEGNSPLHF.

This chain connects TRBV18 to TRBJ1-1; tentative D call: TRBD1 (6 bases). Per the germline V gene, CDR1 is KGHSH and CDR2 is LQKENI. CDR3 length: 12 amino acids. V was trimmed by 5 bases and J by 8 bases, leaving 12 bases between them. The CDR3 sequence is CASSVAGEEAFF. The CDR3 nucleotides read TGTGCCAGCTCAGTTGCAGGGGAGGAAGCTTTCTTT.

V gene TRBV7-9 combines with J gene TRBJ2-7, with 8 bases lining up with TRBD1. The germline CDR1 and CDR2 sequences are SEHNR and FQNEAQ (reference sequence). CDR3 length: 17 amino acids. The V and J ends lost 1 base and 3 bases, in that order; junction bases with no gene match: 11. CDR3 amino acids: CASSLVAWGQAYYEQYF. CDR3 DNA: TGTGCCAGCAGCTTAGTAGCTTGGGGACAGGCATACTACGAGCAGTACTTC.

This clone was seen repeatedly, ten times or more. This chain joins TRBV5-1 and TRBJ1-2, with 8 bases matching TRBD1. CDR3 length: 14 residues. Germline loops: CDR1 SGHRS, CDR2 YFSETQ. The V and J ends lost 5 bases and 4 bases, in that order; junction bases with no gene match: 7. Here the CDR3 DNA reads TGCGCCAGCAGGGCAGGGGGCGCAAGCTATGGCTACACCTTC. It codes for CASRAGGASYGYTF.

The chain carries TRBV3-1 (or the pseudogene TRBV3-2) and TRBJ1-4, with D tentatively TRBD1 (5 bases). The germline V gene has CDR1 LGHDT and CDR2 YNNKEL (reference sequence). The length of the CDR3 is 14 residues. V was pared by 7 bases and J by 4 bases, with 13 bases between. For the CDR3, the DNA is TGTGCCAGCACCCAGGGCCCGAGTAATGAAAAACTGTTTTTT. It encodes CASTQGPSNEKLFF.

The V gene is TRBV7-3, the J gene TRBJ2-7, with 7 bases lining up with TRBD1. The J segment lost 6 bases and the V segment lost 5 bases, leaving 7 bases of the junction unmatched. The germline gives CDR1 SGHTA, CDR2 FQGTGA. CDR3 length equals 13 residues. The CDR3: CASSLSSGGEQYF. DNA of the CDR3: TGTGCCAGCAGCCTGTCGTCAGGGGGCGAGCAGTACTTC.

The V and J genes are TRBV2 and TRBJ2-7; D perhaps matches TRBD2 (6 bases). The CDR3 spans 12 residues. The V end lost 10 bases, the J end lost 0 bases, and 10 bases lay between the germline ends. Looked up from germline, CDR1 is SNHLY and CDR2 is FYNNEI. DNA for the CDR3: TGTGCCAATACGGGAGACTCCTACGAGCAGTACTTC. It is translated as CANTGDSYEQYF.

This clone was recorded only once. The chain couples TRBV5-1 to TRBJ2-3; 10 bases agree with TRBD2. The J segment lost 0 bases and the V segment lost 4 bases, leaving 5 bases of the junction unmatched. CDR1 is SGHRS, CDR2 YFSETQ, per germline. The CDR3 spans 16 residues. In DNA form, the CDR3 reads TGCGCCAGCAGCAAAACTAGCGGGACTAGCACAGATACGCAGTATTTT. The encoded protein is CASSKTSGTSTDTQYF.

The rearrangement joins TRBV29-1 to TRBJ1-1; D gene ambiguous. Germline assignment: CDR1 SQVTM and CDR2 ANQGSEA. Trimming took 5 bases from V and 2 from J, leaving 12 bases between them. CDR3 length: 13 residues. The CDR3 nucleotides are TGCAGCGTTAGGGTCGGGATCAACACTGAAGCTTTCTTT. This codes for CSVRVGINTEAFF.

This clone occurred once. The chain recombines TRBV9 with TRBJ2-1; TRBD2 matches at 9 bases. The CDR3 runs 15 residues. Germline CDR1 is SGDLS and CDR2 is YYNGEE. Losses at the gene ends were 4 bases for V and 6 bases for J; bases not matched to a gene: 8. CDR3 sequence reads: CASSPNTAGGNEQFF. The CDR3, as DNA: TGTGCCAGCAGCCCGAATACAGCGGGAGGCAATGAGCAGTTCTTC.

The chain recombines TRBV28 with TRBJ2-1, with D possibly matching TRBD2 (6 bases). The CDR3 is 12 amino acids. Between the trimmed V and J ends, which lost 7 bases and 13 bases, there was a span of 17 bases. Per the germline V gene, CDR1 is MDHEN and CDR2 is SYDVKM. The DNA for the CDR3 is TGTGCCAGCACAGTTTTGCGGGGTATCCAGTTCTTC. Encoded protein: CASTVLRGIQFF.

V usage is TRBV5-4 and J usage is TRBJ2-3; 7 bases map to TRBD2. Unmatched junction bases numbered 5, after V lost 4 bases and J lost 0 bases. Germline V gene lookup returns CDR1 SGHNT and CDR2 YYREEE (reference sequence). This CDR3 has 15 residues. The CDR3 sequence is CASSDGTTSTDTQYF. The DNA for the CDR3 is TGTGCCAGCAGCGACGGGACTACTAGCACAGATACGCAGTATTTT.

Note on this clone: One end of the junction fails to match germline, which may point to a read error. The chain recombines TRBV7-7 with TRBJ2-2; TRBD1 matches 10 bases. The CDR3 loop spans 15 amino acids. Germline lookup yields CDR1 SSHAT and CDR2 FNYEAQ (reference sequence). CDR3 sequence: CASSQGTGDAGELFF. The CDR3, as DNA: TGTGCTAGCAGCCAAGGGACAGGGGACGCCGGGGAGCTGTTTTTT.

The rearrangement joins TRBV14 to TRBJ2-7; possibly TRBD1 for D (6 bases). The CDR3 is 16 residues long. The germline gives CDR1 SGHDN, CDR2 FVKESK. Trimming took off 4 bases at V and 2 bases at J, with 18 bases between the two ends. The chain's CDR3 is CASSRITGRSAYEQYF. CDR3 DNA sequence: TGTGCCAGCAGCCGGATAACAGGGAGATCTGCCTACGAGCAGTACTTC. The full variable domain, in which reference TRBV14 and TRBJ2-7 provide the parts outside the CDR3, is EAGVTQFPSHSVIEKGQTVTLRCDPISGHDNLYWYRRVMGKEIKFLLHFVKESKQDESGMPNNRFLAERTGGTYSTLKVQPAELEDSGVYFCASSRITGRSAYEQYFGPGTRLTVT.

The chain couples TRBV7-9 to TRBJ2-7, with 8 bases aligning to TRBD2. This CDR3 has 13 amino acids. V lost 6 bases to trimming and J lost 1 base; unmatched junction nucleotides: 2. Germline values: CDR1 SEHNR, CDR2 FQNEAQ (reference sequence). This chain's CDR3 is CASRSGRSYEQYF. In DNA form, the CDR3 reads TGTGCCAGCAGAAGCGGGAGATCCTACGAGCAGTACTTC.

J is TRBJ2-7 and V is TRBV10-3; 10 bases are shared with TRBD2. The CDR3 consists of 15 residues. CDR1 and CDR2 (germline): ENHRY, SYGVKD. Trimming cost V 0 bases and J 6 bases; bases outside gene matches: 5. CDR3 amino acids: CAISESVAGGGEQYF. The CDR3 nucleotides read TGTGCCATCAGTGAGTCCGTAGCGGGGGGCGGCGAGCAGTACTTC.

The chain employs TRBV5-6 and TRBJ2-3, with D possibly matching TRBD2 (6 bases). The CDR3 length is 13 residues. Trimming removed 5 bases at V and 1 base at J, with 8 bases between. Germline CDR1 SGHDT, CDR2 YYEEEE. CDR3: CASRSSGTDTQYF. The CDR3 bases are TGTGCCAGCAGGTCTAGCGGCACAGATACGCAGTATTTT. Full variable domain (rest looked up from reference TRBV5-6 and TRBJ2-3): DAGVTQSPTHLIKTRGQQVTLRCSPKSGHDTVSWYQQALGQGPQFIFQYYEEEERQRGNFPDRFSGHQFPNYSSELNVNALLLGDSALYLCASRSSGTDTQYFGPGTRLTVL.

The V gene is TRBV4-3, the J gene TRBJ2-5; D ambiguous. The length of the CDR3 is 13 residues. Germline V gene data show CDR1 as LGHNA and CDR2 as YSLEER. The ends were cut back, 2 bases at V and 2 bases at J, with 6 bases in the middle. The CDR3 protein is CASSQQTQETQYF. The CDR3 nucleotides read TGCGCCAGCAGCCAACAGACTCAAGAGACCCAGTACTTC.

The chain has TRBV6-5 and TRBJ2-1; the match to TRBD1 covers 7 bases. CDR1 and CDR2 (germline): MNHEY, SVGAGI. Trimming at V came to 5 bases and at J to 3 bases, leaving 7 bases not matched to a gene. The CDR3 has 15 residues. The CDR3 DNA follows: TGTGCCAGCAGTCCCCGACAGGGACGCTACAATGAGCAGTTCTTC. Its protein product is CASSPRQGRYNEQFF.